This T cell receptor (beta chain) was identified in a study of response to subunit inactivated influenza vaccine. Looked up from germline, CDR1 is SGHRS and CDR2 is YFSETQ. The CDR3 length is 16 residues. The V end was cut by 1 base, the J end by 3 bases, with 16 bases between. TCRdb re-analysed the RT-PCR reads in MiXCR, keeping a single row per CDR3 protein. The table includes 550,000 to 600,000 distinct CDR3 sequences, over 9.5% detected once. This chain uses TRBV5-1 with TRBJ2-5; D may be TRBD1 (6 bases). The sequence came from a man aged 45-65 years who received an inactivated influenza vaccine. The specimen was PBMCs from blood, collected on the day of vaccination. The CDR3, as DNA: TGCGCCAGCAGCTTGTCTCCAGGGGCTCGTAAAGAGACCCAGTACTTC. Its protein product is CASSLSPGARKETQYF.